This is a list of T cell receptor beta chains from one sample in a study of blood T cell repertoires in COVID-19. The method was immunoSEQ multiplex PCR; TCRdb's version includes in-frame clones alone and lacks a portion of them. The sample lists some 300,000 clones; approximately 91% were seen once. The sequenced sample consisted of PBMCs or T cells enriched from blood (not recorded which). The receptors shown here come from a woman in her thirties who had recovered from COVID-19. Both conserved end residues are part of each CDR3. The order of the fields is V gene, D gene, J gene, clone size, CDR3 DNA, CDR3 protein. D genes are given only for firm matches. Size tells how often a clone was seen (once, few, many) or the class of an expanded clone, and some rows leave it out.

TRBV5-4,-,TRBJ2-3,-,TGTGCCAGCAGCTTGGTTCCAATCACAGATACGCAGTATTTT,CASSLVPITDTQYF
TRBV15,TRBD2,TRBJ2-7,once,TGTGCCACCAGCAGAGATCTAGCGGTGGGCTACGAGCAGTACTTC,CATSRDLAVGYEQYF
TRBV28,TRBD1,TRBJ1-5,-,TGTGCCAGCAGGACCAGTAGGACAGGGGTGGGCAATCAGCCCCAGCATTTT,CASRTSRTGVGNQPQHF
TRBV6-5,-,TRBJ2-7,-,TGTGCCAGCAGTCGTACAGCCTTTTCTTCCTACGAGCAGTACTTC,CASSRTAFSSYEQYF
TRBV21-1,-,TRBJ2-7,-,TGTGCCAGCAGATCCCCGGGGTACGAGCAGTACTTC,CASRSPGYEQYF
TRBV18,TRBD2,TRBJ2-1,-,TGTGCCAGCTCACCGCAAATTACCGGGACTACGACCTACAATGAGCAGTTCTTC,CASSPQITGTTTYNEQFF
TRBV24-1,-,TRBJ2-1,-,TGTGCCACCAGTGATTTTGGGGCGGCTAACAATGAGCAGTTCTTC,CATSDFGAANNEQFF
TRBV21-1,-,TRBJ1-5,-,TGTGCCAGCAGCAAGGGGAGGGGTCGTCAGCCCCAGCATTTT,CASSKGRGRQPQHF
TRBV23-1,TRBD1,TRBJ1-2,once,TGCGCCAGCAGTCTACCGGGACAGTTAGACTATGGCTACACCTTC,CASSLPGQLDYGYTF
TRBV28,TRBD1,TRBJ1-5,few,TGTGCCAGCAAAAAACAGGGGTTTGTGGGCAATCAGCCCCAGCATTTT,CASKKQGFVGNQPQHF
TRBV27,-,TRBJ1-2,-,TGTGCCAGCAGCACCAGGGGCGACAACTATGGCTACACCTTC,CASSTRGDNYGYTF
TRBV5-1,-,TRBJ2-3,once,TGCGCCAGCAGCTTGGGGCCCACAGATACGCAGTATTTT,CASSLGPTDTQYF
TRBV5-1,TRBD1,TRBJ1-1,-,TGCGCCAGCAGCACGGGACAGAAAACTGAAGCTTTCTTT,CASSTGQKTEAFF
TRBV19,-,TRBJ1-1,-,TGTGCCAGTAGTCCTACAGCATACCAGACTGAAGCTTTCTTT,CASSPTAYQTEAFF
TRBV28,TRBD1,TRBJ1-2,-,TGTGCCAGCAAACTGGGGACAGAGGTTGGCTACACCTTC,CASKLGTEVGYTF
TRBV7-8,TRBD2,TRBJ2-1,-,TGTGCCAGCAGCGAGGGACTAGCGGGAGCCGCCTTGATCAATGAGCAGTTCTTC,CASSEGLAGAALINEQFF
TRBV7-3,-,TRBJ1-3,-,TGTGCCAGCAGCCCCTATGCTGGAAACACCATATATTTT,CASSPYAGNTIYF
TRBV5-1,TRBD1,TRBJ1-3,-,TGCGCCAGCAGCTCCGTAGGGGGCGAGTTTAGGTCTGGAAACACCATATATTTT,CASSSVGGEFRSGNTIYF
TRBV3-1/TRBV3-2,TRBD1,TRBJ1-2,-,TGTGCCAGCAGCCAGGCCCCGGGACAGTCCTATGGCTACACCTTC,CASSQAPGQSYGYTF
TRBV14,-,TRBJ1-2,once,TGTGCCAGCAGCCCTATTAGGGGGAAACGAGATGGCTACACCTTC,CASSPIRGKRDGYTF
TRBV30,-,TRBJ1-2,-,TGTGCCTGGAGTGTACTTCCTCACTATGGCTACACCTTC,CAWSVLPHYGYTF
TRBV21-1,-,TRBJ1-1,-,TGTGCCAGCAGCACGAGGGGAGGTTTATCGGCGAACACTGAAGCTTTCTTT,CASSTRGGLSANTEAFF
TRBV7-9,-,TRBJ2-7,-,TGTGCCAGCAGCTTAGACAGGGTAGGCGAGCAGTACTTC,CASSLDRVGEQYF
TRBV7-8,TRBD1,TRBJ1-5,-,TGTGCCAGCAGCTTCACGGGGGGGGACAGGGGCCGTTATTTTGACAATCAGCCCCAGCATTTT,CASSFTGGDRGRYFDNQPQHF
TRBV2,TRBD1,TRBJ1-5,few,TGTGCCAGCAGTGGAGTGGACAGGGGCTATCAGCCCCAGCATTTT,CASSGVDRGYQPQHF